The 9 T cell receptor beta chains listed next were all sequenced from one sample in a study of T-cell memory formation after mild COVID-19. One entry per CDR3 protein, called by TCRdb with MiXCR from the 5' RACE reads. The table lists roughly 190,000 distinct CDR3 sequences, around 18% of them singletons, with approximately 2.4% in the top ten. The sample was PBMCs or a T cell subset sorted from them (not recorded which). All receptors derive from an adult woman who had mild COVID-19 (a few samples of this study predate the infection). Cell type and time point are not known.

This clonotype was detected many times. This chain links TRBV6-2 or TRBV6-3 with TRBJ2-2; D unresolved. The germline V and J ends were trimmed by 5 bases and 6 bases, with 7 bases remaining between them. The germline V gene encodes CDR1 MNHEY and CDR2 SVGEGT. The CDR3 is 12 residues long. The CDR3 spells CASSVLPGELFF. The CDR3 DNA reads TGTGCCAGCAGTGTATTACCCGGGGAGCTGTTTTTT.

The rearrangement links TRBV9 to TRBJ2-1; 9 bases map to TRBD1. The CDR3 is made up of 17 amino acids. The germline CDR1 and CDR2 sequences are SGDLS and YYNGEE. The trim removed 2 bases at V and 7 bases at J, leaving 13 bases unmatched. The CDR3 bases are TGTGCCAGCAGCGTTTATTCCGGGACAGGGTATAGTAATGAGCAGTTCTTC. It codes for CASSVYSGTGYSNEQFF.

This clonotype was counted between two and nine times. The V call is TRBV10-1, the J call TRBJ2-3; tentatively, D is TRBD2 (6 bases). Per the germline V gene, CDR1 is WNHNN and CDR2 is SYGVQD (reference sequence). V was pared by 1 base and J by 3 bases, with 11 bases between. The CDR3 is 15 residues long. The CDR3 DNA follows: TGCGCCAGCAGTGAGTGGGGGGACGATACAGATACGCAGTATTTT. Residues: CASSEWGDDTDTQYF.

The rearrangement links TRBV5-1 to TRBJ1-4; D ambiguous. The CDR3 runs 13 residues. V dropped 5 bases and J dropped 7 bases, with 12 bases sitting between them. Germline V gene lookup returns CDR1 SGHRS and CDR2 YFSETQ. The CDR3 loop is CASSRGGFEKLFF. CDR3 coding DNA: TGCGCCAGCAGTCGGGGAGGGTTTGAAAAACTGTTTTTT.

A few counts support this clonotype. The V gene is TRBV12-3 or TRBV12-4, the J gene TRBJ1-2; D is unresolved. With 3 bases removed from V and 2 bases from J, the gap between germline ends came to 10 bases. CDR3 length: 14 amino acids. The CDR3 loop is CASSFGSENYGYTF. The CDR3 DNA sequence: TGTGCCAGCAGTTTTGGCAGCGAAAACTATGGCTACACCTTC.

The genes are TRBV3-1 and TRBJ1-1; D not resolved. Trimming removed 1 base at V and 8 bases at J, with 5 bases between. From germline, CDR1 is LGHDT and CDR2 YNNKEL (reference sequence). This CDR3 has 11 residues. The CDR3 nucleotides read TGTGCCAGCAGCCAAGCGAAAGAAGCTTTCTTT. This encodes CASSQAKEAFF.

This chain uses TRBV9 with TRBJ1-2; no clear D. Germline lookup yields CDR1 SGDLS and CDR2 YYNGEE. The CDR3 loop spans 13 amino acids. With 0 bases removed from V and 4 bases from J, the gap between germline ends came to 7 bases. For the CDR3, the DNA is TGTGCCAGCAGCGTAGCTCACACCTATGGCTACACCTTC. This codes for CASSVAHTYGYTF.

In this sample, this clonotype turned up many times. CDR3 region: CASSPQGNTGELFF. Here the CDR3 DNA reads TGTGCCAGCAGCCCACAGGGGAACACCGGGGAGCTGTTTTTT. This chain joins TRBV11-2 and TRBJ2-2, with a tentative D call TRBD1 (6 bases). Germline V gives CDR1 SGHAT, CDR2 FQNNGV. The CDR3 has 14 amino acids. Between the trimmed V and J ends, which lost 5 bases and 1 base, there was a span of 8 bases.

CDR3 bases: TGCGCCAGCAGCTTGGAGGTGGGGCCGGTCTACGAGCAGTACTTC. Protein product: CASSLEVGPVYEQYF. The chain couples TRBV5-1 to TRBJ2-7; weak D call: TRBD1 (5 bases). The CDR3 sequence is 15 residues long. Germline values: CDR1 SGHRS, CDR2 YFSETQ. V lost 0 bases and J lost 3, with 13 bases in between.